This T cell receptor (beta chain) originates from a study of response to subunit inactivated influenza vaccine. This clonotype was seen more than once but under ten times. TCRdb independently ran MiXCR on the RT-PCR reads; one entry per CDR3 protein. The sample has about 780,000 distinct CDR3 sequences; approximately 18% are singletons. Trimming left V 0 bases short and J 4 bases short, with 11 bases between. Germline V CDR1 and CDR2: DFQATT, SNEGSKA (reference sequence). The CDR3 loop spans 14 amino acids. This chain connects TRBV20-1 to TRBJ2-3; unclear D gene. Sequencing was performed on PBMCs from blood, taken more than 4 days after vaccination. The source of this sequence is a man between 45 and 60 years old who received an inactivated influenza vaccine. The CDR3 DNA is TGCAGTGCTAGAGAGTTCCGCCAGGCAGATACGCAGTATTTT. Amino acids: CSAREFRQADTQYF.